These T cell receptor beta chains were read from a single sample in a study of beta chain features in type 1 diabetes. TCRdb keeps only in-frame clones here, not all; method: immunoSEQ multiplex PCR. The sample shows around 690,000 clones, approximately 13% of them seen only once. Input material: naive CD4+ T cells from blood. These TCRs come from a young man with type 1 diabetes. The CDR3 runs from the conserved cysteine through the conserved F or W. The D gene is left open where the match is weak. The size of a clone is reported for some rows only, either as once, few or many, or as a class for expanded clones.

V gene	clone size	D gene	J gene	CDR3 protein	CDR3 DNA
TRBV7-2	-	-	TRBJ2-7	CASSLEEGLGEQYF	TGTGCCAGCAGCTTAGAGGAGGGGTTAGGCGAGCAGTACTTC
TRBV2	-	-	TRBJ2-1	CASSKGVYNEQFF	TGTGCCAGCAGTAAGGGGGTCTACAATGAGCAGTTCTTC
TRBV14	few	-	TRBJ2-1	CASSYIWGPDSNEQFF	TGTGCCAGCAGCTACATTTGGGGTCCCGATAGCAATGAGCAGTTCTTC
TRBV18	-	-	TRBJ2-1	CASSPREQNEQFF	TGTGCCAGCTCACCACGGGAACAGAATGAGCAGTTCTTC
TRBV9	few	TRBD1	TRBJ2-2	CASSLGQGPGTGELFF	TGTGCCAGCAGTCTTGGACAGGGCCCGGGCACCGGGGAGCTGTTTTTT
TRBV6-5	few	-	TRBJ2-7	CASSYSMQGYEQYF	TGTGCCAGCAGTTACTCGATGCAGGGCTACGAGCAGTACTTC
TRBV29-1	few	-	TRBJ2-5	CSVGTSQETQYF	TGCAGCGTTGGGACTTCGCAAGAGACCCAGTACTTC
TRBV9	-	TRBD1	TRBJ2-5	CASSVAPLGQGSGQETQYF	TGTGCCAGCAGCGTAGCCCCATTAGGACAGGGAAGTGGGCAAGAGACCCAGTACTTC
TRBV11-2	few	-	TRBJ2-7	CASSSEGYEQYF	TGTGCCAGCAGTTCAGAGGGCTACGAGCAGTACTTC
TRBV5-1	-	-	TRBJ2-1	CASSLGTKSPNEQFF	TGCGCCAGCAGCTTGGGAACAAAAAGCCCCAATGAGCAGTTCTTC
TRBV5-1	few	-	TRBJ1-6	CASSLGGLPLSPLHF	TGCGCCAGCAGCTTGGGGGGCTTACCGTTGTCACCCCTCCACTTT
TRBV5-1	-	-	TRBJ1-1	CASGSSGIRTEAFF	TGCGCCAGCGGCTCCTCAGGTATCCGCACTGAAGCTTTCTTT
TRBV2	-	TRBD1	TRBJ2-1	CASRRDRGMDRVYNEQFF	TGTGCCAGCAGGAGGGACAGGGGGATGGATAGAGTCTACAATGAGCAGTTCTTC
TRBV5-5	few	-	TRBJ2-1	CASSTYDNEQFF	TGTGCCAGCAGCACCTACGACAATGAGCAGTTCTTC
TRBV7-9	-	-	TRBJ2-5	CASSYSPTSLQETQYF	TGTGCCAGCAGCTATAGTCCAACTAGCCTTCAAGAGACCCAGTACTTC
TRBV25-1	few	-	TRBJ1-6	CASSDQGGNSPLHF	TGTGCCAGCAGTGACCAGGGAGGTAATTCACCCCTCCACTTT
TRBV6-5	-	-	TRBJ1-6	CASSPRQIIRSPLHF	TGTGCCAGCAGCCCTCGACAGATAATTCGCTCACCCCTCCACTTT
TRBV19	-	-	TRBJ2-7	CASSRLLYSYEQYF	TGTGCCAGTAGTCGACTTCTTTACTCCTACGAGCAGTACTTC
TRBV28	-	-	TRBJ1-2	CASSLSGTHYGYTF	TGTGCCAGCAGTTTAAGCGGGACCCACTATGGCTACACCTTC
TRBV4-2	-	-	TRBJ2-7	CASSPDVDSSTYEQYF	TGTGCCAGCAGCCCTGACGTGGACAGCTCAACCTACGAGCAGTACTTC
TRBV18	-	-	TRBJ2-1	CASSPPGLNYNEQFF	TGTGCCAGCTCACCCCCGGGACTGAATTACAATGAGCAGTTCTTC
TRBV19	-	-	TRBJ2-7	CASRRGDEQYF	TGTGCCAGTAGAAGGGGGGACGAGCAGTACTTC
TRBV7-2	-	-	TRBJ1-5	CASSLDRLNQPQHF	TGTGCCAGCAGCTTAGACAGGCTCAATCAGCCCCAGCATTTT
TRBV18	-	-	TRBJ2-3	CASSPQEYTDTQYF	TGTGCCAGCTCACCACAAGAGTACACAGATACGCAGTATTTT
TRBV18	few	-	TRBJ2-7	CASSPRDDSYEQYF	TGTGCCAGCTCACCTCGGGACGACTCCTACGAGCAGTACTTC
TRBV5-1	-	TRBD1	TRBJ2-1	CASSLIQGAPYNEQFF	TGCGCCAGCAGCCTGATACAGGGGGCCCCCTACAATGAGCAGTTCTTC
TRBV4-1	-	TRBD1	TRBJ1-2	CASSQQPDRAYGYTF	TGCGCCAGCAGCCAACAGCCCGACAGGGCGTATGGCTACACCTTC
TRBV7-8	few	TRBD2	TRBJ2-1	CASSLAVENEQFF	TGTGCCAGCAGTCTAGCGGTAGAAAATGAGCAGTTCTTC
TRBV5-1	few	-	TRBJ2-6	CASSLETSGANVLTF	TGCGCCAGCAGCTTGGAGACCTCTGGGGCCAACGTCCTGACTTTC
TRBV4-2	-	-	TRBJ2-3	CASSQERDGTQYF	TGTGCCAGCAGCCAAGAAAGGGACGGGACGCAGTATTTT
TRBV5-1	-	-	TRBJ2-7	CASSLERASYEQYF	TGCGCCAGCAGCTTGGAACGGGCAAGCTACGAGCAGTACTTC
TRBV5-1	-	-	TRBJ2-7	CASSPVGNYEQYF	TGCGCCAGCAGCCCGGTGGGGAACTACGAGCAGTACTTC
TRBV7-9	-	-	TRBJ2-1	CASSRMHRGGNEQFF	TGTGCCAGCAGCCGGATGCACAGGGGAGGCAATGAGCAGTTCTTC
TRBV5-1	-	-	TRBJ2-2	CASRQETGELFF	TGCGCCAGCAGACAGGAAACCGGGGAGCTGTTTTTT
TRBV9	-	TRBD1	TRBJ2-5	CASSGTDFQETQYF	TGTGCCAGCTCCGGGACAGACTTCCAAGAGACCCAGTACTTC
TRBV29-1	-	-	TRBJ1-1	CSVQVLGNTEAFF	TGCAGCGTTCAGGTGTTGGGGAACACTGAAGCTTTCTTT
TRBV30	few	TRBD2	TRBJ2-5	CAWSVLAGEETQYF	TGTGCCTGGAGTGTATTAGCGGGGGAAGAGACCCAGTACTTC
TRBV15	-	-	TRBJ1-5	CATASSSLQPQHF	TGTGCCACCGCCTCAAGCAGCCTGCAGCCCCAGCATTTT
TRBV7-2	-	TRBD1	TRBJ2-7	CASSGGTGYHEQYF	TGTGCCAGCAGCGGGGGGACAGGGTACCACGAGCAGTACTTC
TRBV9	few	-	TRBJ2-5	CASNPFGREETQYF	TGTGCCAGCAACCCATTTGGCAGGGAAGAGACCCAGTACTTC
TRBV7-9	-	-	TRBJ2-2	CASSAGLLSNTGELFF	TGTGCCAGCAGCGCCGGACTGCTATCTAACACCGGGGAGCTGTTTTTT
TRBV7-9	-	-	TRBJ2-7	CASSWPVSYEQYF	TGTGCCAGCAGCTGGCCAGTGTCCTACGAGCAGTACTTC
TRBV29-1	-	TRBD1	TRBJ2-2	CSVEDGTANTGELFF	TGCAGCGTTGAAGACGGGACAGCCAACACCGGGGAGCTGTTTTTT
TRBV28	few	TRBD1	TRBJ1-2	CASSRTGGSGGYTF	TGTGCCAGCAGTAGGACAGGGGGTTCAGGCGGCTACACCTTC
TRBV25-1	-	-	TRBJ2-6	CASSEAAGRRSGANVLTF	TGTGCCAGCAGTGAAGCAGCGGGTCGGAGGAGTGGGGCCAACGTCCTGACTTTC
TRBV7-9	-	TRBD1	TRBJ1-2	CASSLFDREVRGYTF	TGTGCCAGCAGCTTATTTGACAGGGAGGTTAGGGGCTACACCTTC
TRBV5-1	once	-	TRBJ2-7	CASSLFEGNYEQYF	TGCGCCAGCAGCTTGTTCGAAGGGAACTACGAGCAGTACTTC
TRBV12-5	few	-	TRBJ1-2	CASGFEGGSPGYTF	TGTGCTAGTGGTTTTGAGGGGGGCTCTCCTGGCTACACCTTC
TRBV9	-	-	TRBJ1-6	CASSVEYNSPLHF	TGTGCCAGCAGCGTAGAATACAATTCACCCCTCCACTTT
TRBV29-1	few	-	TRBJ1-1	CSVEVRGRTEAFF	TGCAGCGTTGAGGTCAGGGGAAGGACTGAAGCTTTCTTT
TRBV7-2	few	-	TRBJ1-4	CASSPRGATNEKLFF	TGTGCCAGCAGTCCCCGAGGAGCAACTAATGAAAAACTGTTTTTT
TRBV18	-	-	TRBJ2-5	CASSPAAEGETQYF	TGTGCCAGCTCACCAGCAGCGGAGGGGGAGACCCAGTACTTC
TRBV28	-	TRBD1	TRBJ1-2	CASSRFRDRGDYGYTF	TGTGCCAGCAGTCGTTTTCGGGACAGGGGAGACTATGGCTACACCTTC
TRBV9	few	-	TRBJ1-1	CASSVGDRNTEAFF	TGTGCCAGCAGCGTAGGAGACAGGAACACTGAAGCTTTCTTT
TRBV13	-	-	TRBJ1-1	CASRPRVGAFF	TGTGCCAGCAGACCCAGGGTTGGTGCTTTCTTT
TRBV5-1	-	-	TRBJ1-1	CASRNWGDTEAFF	TGCGCCAGCAGAAATTGGGGGGACACTGAAGCTTTCTTT
TRBV28	-	-	TRBJ2-3	CASVTQGDTQYF	TGTGCCAGCGTAACCCAGGGTGATACGCAGTATTTT
TRBV14	-	-	TRBJ2-6	CASSPPRGGSLAGANVLTF	TGTGCCAGCAGCCCTCCTCGTGGGGGGTCTCTGGCTGGGGCCAACGTCCTGACTTTC